This TCR beta chain was identified in a study of response to subunit inactivated influenza vaccine. A remark on this clonotype: One junction end disagrees with the germline gene, perhaps due to a read error.

The length of the CDR3 is 12 residues. The germline V gene encodes CDR1 DFQATT and CDR2 SNEGSKA (reference sequence). TCRdb reprocessed the RT-PCR reads with MiXCR, giving one entry per CDR3 protein. The sample has some 570,000 distinct CDR3 sequences, approximately 10% seen once. A further study also used this sample, focusing on T cells expressing NK-cell markers. That source notes: As the method of synthesis, 5'RACE template switching with UMIs yielded TCR beta cDNA. Obtained from sorted CD3+CD56+NKG2C+, CD3+CD56+NKG2C- and CD3+CD56-NKG2C+ T cells were the TCR beta repertoires. HCMV serostatus: seven of eight sequenced donors positive, one negative. T cells sorted in several experiments were restricted to alpha-beta TCR T cells by an anti-gamma-delta TCR antibody. Topping the CD3+CD56-NKG2C+ fraction as well were these clonotypes, in a few donors.

This TCR derives from a man aged 45-60 years who received an inactivated influenza vaccine. Sequencing used PBMCs from blood, obtained on the day of vaccination. J is TRBJ2-7 and V is TRBV20-1; D is perhaps TRBD2 (5 bases). The CDR3 sequence is CSASPGRSEQCF. Here the CDR3 DNA reads TGCAGTGCTAGCCCGGGGAGAAGCGAGCAGTGCTTC.